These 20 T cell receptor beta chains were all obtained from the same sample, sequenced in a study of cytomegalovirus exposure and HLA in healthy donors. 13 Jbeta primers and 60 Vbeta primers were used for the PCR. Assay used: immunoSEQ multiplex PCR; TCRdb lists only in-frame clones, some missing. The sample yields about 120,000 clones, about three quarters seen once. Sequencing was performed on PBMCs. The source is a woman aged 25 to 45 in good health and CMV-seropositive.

The CDR3 nucleotides read TGTGCCTGGAGATCCGGGACAGAGGCGACCCAGTACTTC. Translated, it gives CAWRSGTEATQYF. The rearrangement uses TRBV30 and TRBJ2-5, with 7 nucleotides matching TRBD1. This CDR3 region has 13 residues. The V segment lost 3 bases and the J segment 7 bases; nucleotides outside the gene matches: 8. Per the germline V gene, CDR1 is GTSNPN and CDR2 is SVGIG (reference sequence).

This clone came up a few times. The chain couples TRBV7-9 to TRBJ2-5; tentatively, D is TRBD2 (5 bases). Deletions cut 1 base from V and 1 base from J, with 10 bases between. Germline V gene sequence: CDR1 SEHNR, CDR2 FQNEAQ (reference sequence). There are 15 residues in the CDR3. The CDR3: CASSLGSGLQETQYF. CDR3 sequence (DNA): TGTGCCAGCAGCTTAGGAAGCGGCCTCCAAGAGACCCAGTACTTC.

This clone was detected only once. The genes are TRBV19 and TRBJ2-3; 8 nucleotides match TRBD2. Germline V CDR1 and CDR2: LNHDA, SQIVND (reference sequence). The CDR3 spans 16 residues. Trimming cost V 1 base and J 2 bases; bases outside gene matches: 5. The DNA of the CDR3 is TGTGCCAGTAGTATAGGAGCCGGGGGGGCCACAGATACGCAGTATTTT. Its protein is CASSIGAGGATDTQYF.

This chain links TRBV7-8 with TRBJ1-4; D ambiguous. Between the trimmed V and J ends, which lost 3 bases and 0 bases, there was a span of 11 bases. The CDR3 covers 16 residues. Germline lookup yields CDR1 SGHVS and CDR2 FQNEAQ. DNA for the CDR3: TGTGCCAGCAGCTTTGCCCGCGTCCCAACTAATGAAAAACTGTTTTTT. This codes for CASSFARVPTNEKLFF.

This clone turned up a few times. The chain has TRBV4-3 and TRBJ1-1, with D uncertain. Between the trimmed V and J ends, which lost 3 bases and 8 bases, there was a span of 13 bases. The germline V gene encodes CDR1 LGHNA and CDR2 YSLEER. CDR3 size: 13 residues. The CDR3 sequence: CASSQGEGTEAFF. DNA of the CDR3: TGCGCCAGCAGCCAGGGAGAGGGCACCGAAGCTTTCTTT.

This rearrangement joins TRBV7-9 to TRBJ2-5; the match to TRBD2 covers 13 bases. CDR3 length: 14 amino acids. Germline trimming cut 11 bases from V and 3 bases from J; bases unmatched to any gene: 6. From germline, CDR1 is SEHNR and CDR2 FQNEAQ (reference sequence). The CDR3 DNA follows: TGTGCCGGAGGGACTAGCGGGGTGGAAGAGACCCAGTACTTC. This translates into CAGGTSGVEETQYF.

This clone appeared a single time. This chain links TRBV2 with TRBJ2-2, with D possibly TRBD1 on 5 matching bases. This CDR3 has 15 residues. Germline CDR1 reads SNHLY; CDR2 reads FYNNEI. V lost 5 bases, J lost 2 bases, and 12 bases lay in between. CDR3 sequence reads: CASSKTVLNTGELFF. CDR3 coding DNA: TGTGCCAGCAGTAAGACAGTTCTAAACACCGGGGAGCTGTTTTTT.

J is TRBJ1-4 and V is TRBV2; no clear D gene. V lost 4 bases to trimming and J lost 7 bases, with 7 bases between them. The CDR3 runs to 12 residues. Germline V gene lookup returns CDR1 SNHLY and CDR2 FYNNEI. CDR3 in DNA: TGTGCCAGCAGTGCCTGGAGTGAAAAACTGTTTTTT. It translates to CASSAWSEKLFF.

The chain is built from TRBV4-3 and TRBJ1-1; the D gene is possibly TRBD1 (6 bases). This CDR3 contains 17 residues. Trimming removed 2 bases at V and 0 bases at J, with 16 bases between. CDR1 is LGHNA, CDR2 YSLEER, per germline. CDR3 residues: CASSQQRGSGLNTEAFF. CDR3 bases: TGCGCCAGCAGCCAACAAAGGGGGTCAGGTCTGAACACTGAAGCTTTCTTT.

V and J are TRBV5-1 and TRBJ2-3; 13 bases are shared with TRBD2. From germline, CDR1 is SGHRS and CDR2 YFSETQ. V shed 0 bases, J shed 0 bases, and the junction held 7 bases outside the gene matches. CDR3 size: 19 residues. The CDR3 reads CASSLETSGGILSTDTQYF. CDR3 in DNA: TGCGCCAGCAGCTTGGAGACTAGCGGGGGGATCCTGAGCACAGATACGCAGTATTTT.

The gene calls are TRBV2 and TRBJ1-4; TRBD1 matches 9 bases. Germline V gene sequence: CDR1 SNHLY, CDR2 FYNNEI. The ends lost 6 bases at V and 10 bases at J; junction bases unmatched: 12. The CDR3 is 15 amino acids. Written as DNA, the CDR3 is TGTGCCAGCAGGGTCCTGGGACAGGGAGGGGGAAAACTGTTTTTT. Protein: CASRVLGQGGGKLFF.

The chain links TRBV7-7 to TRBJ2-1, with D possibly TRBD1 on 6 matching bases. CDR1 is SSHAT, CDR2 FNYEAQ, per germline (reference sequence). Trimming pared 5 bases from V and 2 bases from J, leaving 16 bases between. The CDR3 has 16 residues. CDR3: CASSAKAGAPYNEQFF. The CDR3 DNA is TGTGCCAGCAGCGCCAAAGCAGGGGCTCCCTACAATGAGCAGTTCTTC.

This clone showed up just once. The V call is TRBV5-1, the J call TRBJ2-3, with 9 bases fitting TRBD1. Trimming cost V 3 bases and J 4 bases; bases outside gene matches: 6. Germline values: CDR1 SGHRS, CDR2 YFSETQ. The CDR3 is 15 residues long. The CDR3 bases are TGCGCCAGCAGCTCCGGACAGGGGCACGCAGATACGCAGTATTTT. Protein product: CASSSGQGHADTQYF.

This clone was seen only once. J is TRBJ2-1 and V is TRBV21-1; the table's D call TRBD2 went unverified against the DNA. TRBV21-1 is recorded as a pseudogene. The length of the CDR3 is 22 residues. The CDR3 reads CASSKIIEALAGGPLEYNEQFF. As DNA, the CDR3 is TGTGCCAGCAGCAAAATTATTGAAGCGCTAGCGGGGGGGCCATTAGAGTACAATGAGCAGTTCTTC.

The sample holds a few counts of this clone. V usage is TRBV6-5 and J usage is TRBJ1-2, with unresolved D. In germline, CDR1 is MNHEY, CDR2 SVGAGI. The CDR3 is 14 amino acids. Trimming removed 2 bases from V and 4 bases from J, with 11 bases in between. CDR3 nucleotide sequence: TGTGCCAGCAGTTACCACTCCTCCCCCTATGGCTACACCTTC. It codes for CASSYHSSPYGYTF.

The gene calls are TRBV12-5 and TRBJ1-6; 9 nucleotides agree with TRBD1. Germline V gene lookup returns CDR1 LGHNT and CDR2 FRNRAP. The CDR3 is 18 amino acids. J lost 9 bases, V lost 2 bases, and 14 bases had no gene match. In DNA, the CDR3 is TGTGCTAGTGGTTTGACCAAATACCGGGACAGGGCTCCTTCACCCCTCCACTTT. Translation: CASGLTKYRDRAPSPLHF. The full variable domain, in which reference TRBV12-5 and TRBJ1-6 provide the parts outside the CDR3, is DARVTQTPRHKVTEMGQEVTMRCQPILGHNTVFWYRQTMMQGLELLAYFRNRAPLDDSGMPKDRFSAEMPDATLATLKIQPSEPRDSAVYFCASGLTKYRDRAPSPLHFGNGTRLTVT.

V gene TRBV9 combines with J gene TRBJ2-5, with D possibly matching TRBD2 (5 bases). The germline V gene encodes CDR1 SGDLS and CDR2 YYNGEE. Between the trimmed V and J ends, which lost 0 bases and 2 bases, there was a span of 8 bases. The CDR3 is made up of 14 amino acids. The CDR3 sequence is CASSVESGQETQYF. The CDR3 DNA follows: TGTGCCAGCAGCGTAGAGAGCGGACAAGAGACCCAGTACTTC.

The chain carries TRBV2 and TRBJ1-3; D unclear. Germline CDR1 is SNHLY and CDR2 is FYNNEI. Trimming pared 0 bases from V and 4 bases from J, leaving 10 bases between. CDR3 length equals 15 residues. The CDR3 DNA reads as TGTGCCAGCAGTGAAGCATCGGGTGGAGGAAACACCATATATTTT. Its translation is CASSEASGGGNTIYF.

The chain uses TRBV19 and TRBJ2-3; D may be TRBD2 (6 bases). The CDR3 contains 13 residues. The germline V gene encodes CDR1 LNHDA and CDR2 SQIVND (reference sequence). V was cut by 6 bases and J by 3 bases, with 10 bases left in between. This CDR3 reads CASRPGSTDTQYF. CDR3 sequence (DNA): TGTGCCAGTAGACCCGGGAGTACAGATACGCAGTATTTT.

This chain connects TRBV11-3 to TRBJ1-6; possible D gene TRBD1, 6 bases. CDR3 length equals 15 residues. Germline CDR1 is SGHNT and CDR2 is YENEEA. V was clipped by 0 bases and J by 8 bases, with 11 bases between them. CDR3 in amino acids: CASSLDGRGHSPLHF. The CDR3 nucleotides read TGTGCCAGCAGCTTAGATGGCAGGGGTCATTCACCCCTCCACTTT. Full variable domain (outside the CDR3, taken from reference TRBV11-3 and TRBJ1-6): EAGVVQSPRYKIIEKKQPVAFWCNPISGHNTLYWYLQNLGQGPELLIRYENEEAVDDSQLPKDRFSAERLKGVDSTLKIQPAELGDSAVYLCASSLDGRGHSPLHFGNGTRLTVT.